The next 19 T cell receptor beta chains were all read from a single sample in a study of neurological immune-mediated disorders. MiXCR, applied by TCRdb to the 5' RACE reads, yields one record per CDR3 protein. The data show some 57,000 distinct CDR3 sequences, more than 3% seen once. The sequenced material came from PBMCs. These receptors all come from an older woman with multiple sclerosis.

This clonotype was picked up many times. This chain uses TRBV28 with TRBJ2-6, with TRBD1 identical over 8 bases. V was pared by 4 bases and J by 0 bases, with 5 bases of the junction left unmatched. Germline CDR1 reads MDHEN; CDR2 reads SYDVKM. The CDR3 has 17 residues. The CDR3 sequence is CASSSGQGSSGANVLTF. For the CDR3, the DNA is TGTGCCAGCAGTTCCGGACAGGGAAGCTCTGGGGCCAACGTCCTGACTTTC.

This clonotype was found many times. The rearrangement links TRBV12-3 or TRBV12-4 to TRBJ2-1, with 8 positions matching TRBD2. V trimming: 7 bases; J trimming: 8 bases; junction bases outside the gene matches: 7. The CDR3 is 13 residues long. The CDR3, as DNA: TGTGCCAGCATTGGACTAGCTGGCTATGAGCAGTTCTTC. Translated: CASIGLAGYEQFF.

This clonotype has ten or more counts. This sequence joins TRBV28 and TRBJ1-2; 9 positions agree with TRBD1. The germline V gene encodes CDR1 MDHEN and CDR2 SYDVKM. The CDR3 sequence is 20 residues long. V dropped 4 bases and J dropped 4; count of bases not matched to a gene: 22. The CDR3, as DNA: TGTGCCAGCAGTTCTATCTTGGCCGGACAGGGGATCTCGGTCCGCTATGGCTACACCTTC. Amino acids: CASSSILAGQGISVRYGYTF.

In its sample, this clonotype was seen many times. A junction end diverges from the germline sequence, so it may reflect a read error. This sequence joins TRBV7-7 and TRBJ2-2; D gene unclear. Germline CDR1 reads SSHAT; CDR2 reads FNYEAQ (reference sequence). This CDR3 contains 16 residues. CDR3 protein: CASSSRTGSNTGELFF. CDR3 sequence (DNA): TGTGCTAGCAGCTCGCGGACGGGTTCGAACACCGGGGAGCTGTTTTTT.

This clonotype was counted many times. The CDR3 sequence: CASSLAGASLDTQYF. The CDR3 coding sequence is TGTGCCAGCAGTTTAGCGGGAGCATCGTTAGATACGCAGTATTTT. The chain joins TRBV28 to TRBJ2-3, with TRBD2 matching 7 bases. The CDR3 totals 15 residues. From germline, CDR1 is MDHEN and CDR2 SYDVKM. V shed 2 bases and J 5 bases; nucleotides not matched to a gene: 7.

This clonotype was recorded many times. This chain uses TRBV7-9 with TRBJ2-2; D gene uncertain. V lost 1 base, J lost 0 bases, and 15 bases lay in between. Germline assignment: CDR1 SEHNR and CDR2 FQNEAQ (reference sequence). The CDR3 length is 18 residues. The CDR3 DNA reads as TGTGCCAGCAGCTTAGGGCCCGGTCGGTCTGCGAACACCGGGGAGCTGTTTTTT. The encoded protein is CASSLGPGRSANTGELFF.

Ten or more counts support this clonotype. The chain carries TRBV12-3 or TRBV12-4 and TRBJ1-5; tentatively, D is TRBD1 (5 bases). The CDR3 covers 16 residues. Trimming left V 0 bases short and J 3 bases short, with 12 bases between. The CDR3 spells CASSLAQGTANQPQHF. The CDR3 DNA sequence: TGTGCCAGCAGTTTAGCGCAAGGGACGGCCAATCAGCCCCAGCATTTT.

This clonotype has at least ten counts. V and J are TRBV5-1 and TRBJ2-7; TRBD1 aligns across 10 bases. Germline values: CDR1 SGHRS, CDR2 YFSETQ. This CDR3 spans 13 amino acids. Trimming cost V 6 bases and J 2 bases; bases outside gene matches: 2. The CDR3 reads CASNGQGAYEQYF. The CDR3 DNA reads as TGCGCCAGCAACGGACAGGGGGCCTACGAGCAGTACTTC.

This clonotype was picked up many times. The rearrangement uses TRBV12-3 or TRBV12-4 and TRBJ2-7, with 8 bases identical to TRBD2. CDR3 length: 14 residues. Unmatched junction bases numbered 4, after V lost 3 bases and J lost 3 bases. DNA of the CDR3: TGTGCCAGCAGTTTCGGGGGGGCAGGCTACGAGCAGTACTTC. Translating gives CASSFGGAGYEQYF.

This clonotype was observed many times. The chain employs TRBV29-1 and TRBJ1-1; a possible D gene is TRBD1 (6 bases). CDR1 is SQVTM, CDR2 ANQGSEA, per germline. The CDR3 consists of 17 residues. Trimming took off 3 bases at V and 4 bases at J, with 24 bases between the two ends. Here the CDR3 DNA reads TGCAGCGTTGAGGGGGACACGAGGCGGGCCTTTGGCACTGAAGCTTTCTTT. Amino acids: CSVEGDTRRAFGTEAFF.

The chain uses TRBV10-3 and TRBJ1-1, with D maybe TRBD1 (5 bases). CDR1 is ENHRY, CDR2 SYGVKD, per germline. The CDR3 is made up of 16 amino acids. Trimming cost V 0 bases and J 5 bases, with 16 bases left between them. The CDR3 loop reads CAISESRGGGVTEAFF. CDR3 sequence (DNA): TGTGCCATCAGTGAGTCAAGAGGTGGGGGGGTTACTGAAGCTTTCTTT.

This clonotype was seen repeatedly, ten times or more. The chain uses TRBV28 and TRBJ2-1; 8 nucleotides agree with TRBD2. The J segment lost 1 base and the V segment lost 8 bases, leaving 1 base of the junction unmatched. The CDR3 length is 13 residues. Germline-derived CDR1 and CDR2 are MDHEN and SYDVKM. CDR3 sequence: CASRGGSYNEQFF. For the CDR3, the DNA is TGTGCCAGCCGGGGGGGGTCCTACAATGAGCAGTTCTTC.

Ten or more counts support this clonotype. The chain carries TRBV20-1 and TRBJ2-2; perhaps D is TRBD1 or TRBD2 (5 bases each). The germline gives CDR1 DFQATT, CDR2 SNEGSKA (reference sequence). Trimming removed 3 bases at V and 6 bases at J, with 20 bases between. There are 16 residues in the CDR3. CDR3 residues: CSASEAGAGWSGELFF. CDR3 DNA sequence: TGCAGTGCTAGCGAGGCCGGGGCAGGGTGGTCCGGGGAGCTGTTTTTT.

This clonotype was detected ten times or more. The chain couples TRBV4-1 to TRBJ1-2, with D unresolved. Per the germline V gene, CDR1 is MGHRA and CDR2 is YSYEKL. This CDR3 spans 15 amino acids. Between the trimmed V and J ends, which lost 1 base and 8 bases, there was a span of 17 bases. The CDR3 loop reads CASSQAAGLRSGYTF. The CDR3 region has the DNA TGCGCCAGCAGCCAAGCGGCCGGGCTCCGGTCGGGCTACACCTTC.

This clonotype was counted at least ten times. This chain joins TRBV5-6 and TRBJ2-5; D is possibly TRBD1 (6 bases). The length of the CDR3 is 14 residues. Germline CDR1 and CDR2: SGHDT and YYEEEE. V gave up 6 bases and J gave up 4 bases, with 16 bases separating them. CDR3 in DNA: TGTGCCAGCAAAGATATAACAGGGCCAGAGACCCAGTACTTC. Protein sequence: CASKDITGPETQYF.

The table lists this clonotype with many counts. The genes are TRBV6-5 and TRBJ2-4; D may be TRBD1 (5 bases). V dropped 0 bases and J dropped 7 bases, with 10 bases sitting between them. Germline V gene sequence: CDR1 MNHEY, CDR2 SVGAGI. There are 14 residues in the CDR3. CDR3 sequence (DNA): TGTGCCAGCAGTTACTCTTACAGGCTGAACATTCAGTACTTC. Protein product: CASSYSYRLNIQYF.

This clonotype was observed many times. The gene calls are TRBV4-2 and TRBJ2-5, with 14 bases fitting TRBD2. With V trimmed by 4 bases and J by 5 bases, 6 bases remained unmatched. This CDR3 is built from 16 residues. CDR1 is LGHNA and CDR2 is YNFKEQ in the germline V gene. The CDR3 DNA reads TGTGCCAGCAGCCCGGGACTAGCGGGAGCCTGGGAGACCCAGTACTTC. It encodes CASSPGLAGAWETQYF.

This clonotype was seen many times. V gene TRBV7-9 combines with J gene TRBJ1-4, with D unclear. The germline V gene encodes CDR1 SEHNR and CDR2 FQNEAQ (reference sequence). This CDR3 has 12 amino acids. V lost 0 bases, J lost 12 bases, and 8 bases lay in between. The CDR3 is CASSLAPTELFF. The CDR3 DNA follows: TGTGCCAGCAGCTTAGCGCCCACGGAACTGTTTTTT.

This clonotype was counted ten times or more. The J gene is TRBJ2-1, the V gene TRBV5-1; TRBD1 or TRBD2 may be the D gene (5 bases each). The V end lost 5 bases, the J end lost 1 base, and 13 bases lay between the germline ends. This CDR3 has 15 residues. The V gene's germline CDR1 is SGHRS and CDR2 YFSETQ. In DNA form, the CDR3 reads TGCGCCAGCAGTGCCGTTGGGGGATCCTACAATGAGCAGTTCTTC. It codes for CASSAVGGSYNEQFF.